A selection of T cell receptor beta chains follows, all from one sample in a study of T cell responses to AZD1222 COVID-19 vaccine. Clones were sequenced by immunoSEQ multiplex PCR, and TCRdb holds only the in-frame ones, with some missing. The sample holds about 120,000 clones, 92% seen once. Here the sequenced sample was peripheral blood, taken 28 days after the second AZD1222 dose. These receptors came from an adult who received the AZD1222 COVID-19 vaccine. Both conserved end residues are part of each CDR3. The D gene is left open where the match is weak. The size entry is marked missing in some rows and otherwise reads once, few, many or a size class.

>.|TRBV9|TRBJ1-6|.
CASSVGVSPLHF
TGTGCCAGCAGCGTTGGGGTTTCACCCCTCCACTTT
>.|TRBV10-1|TRBJ2-1|TRBD2
CASSPGLAGVNEQFF
TGCGCCAGCAGCCCCGGACTAGCGGGAGTCAATGAGCAGTTCTTC
>.|TRBV15|TRBJ2-2|.
CATSRGGGTGELFF
TGTGCCACCAGCAGAGGGGGCGGGACCGGGGAGCTGTTTTTT
>.|TRBV25-1|TRBJ1-3|.
CASSRTLKGSGNTIYF
TGTGCCAGCAGTCGGACACTGAAGGGCTCTGGAAACACCATATATTTT
>.|TRBV15|TRBJ1-4|TRBD1
CASRQGTNEKLFF
TGTGCCTCGAGACAGGGGACTAATGAAAAACTGTTTTTT
>.|TRBV6-6|TRBJ1-5|.
CATRGPGTGQPQHF
TGTGCCACCCGGGGGCCAGGGACGGGGCAGCCCCAGCATTTT
>once|TRBV25-1|TRBJ1-1|.
CASSPGHGEAFF
TGTGCCAGTTCGCCGGGACACGGTGAAGCTTTCTTT
>.|TRBV2|TRBJ1-6|.
CASSGNLLHF
TGTGCCAGCAGTGGTAATCTCCTCCACTTT
>.|TRBV19|TRBJ1-2|.
CASSMRQVYGYTF
TGTGCCAGTAGTATGAGGCAGGTCTATGGCTACACCTTC
>few|TRBV5-1|TRBJ2-1|.
CASSLMGAEGGNEQFF
TGCGCCAGCAGCTTGATGGGAGCGGAGGGGGGCAATGAGCAGTTCTTC
>.|TRBV6-4|TRBJ2-7|TRBD2
CASSTTGTSLEQYF
TGTGCCAGCAGTACAACCGGGACTAGCCTCGAGCAGTACTTC
>.|TRBV25-1|TRBJ2-1|TRBD2
CASSESRASGSSYNEQFF
TGTGCCAGCAGTGAAAGTAGGGCTAGCGGGAGCTCCTACAATGAGCAGTTCTTC
>.|TRBV2|TRBJ1-3|TRBD1
CASRGRGQGNTIYF
TGTGCCTCCCGGGGCAGGGGGCAGGGAAACACCATATATTTT
>.|TRBV7-9|TRBJ2-5|TRBD2
CASTSLRLAGSRSSPLLETQYF
TGTGCCAGCACCTCACTTAGACTAGCGGGAAGTAGGAGTTCCCCGTTGTTGGAGACCCAGTACTTC
>.|TRBV27|TRBJ2-1|.
CASSLSVGEQFF
TGTGCCAGCAGTTTATCCGTTGGAGAGCAGTTCTTC
>once|TRBV28|TRBJ2-3|.
CASSGTQTDTQYF
TGTGCCAGCAGCGGGACTCAGACAGATACGCAGTATTTT
>once|TRBV7-8|TRBJ1-1|TRBD1
CASSLKTGKAFF
TGTGCCAGCAGCTTAAAGACAGGGAAAGCTTTCTTT
>.|TRBV2|TRBJ1-1|TRBD1
CASRPRLTGGLVLRMNTEAFF
TGTGCCAGCAGACCAAGACTAACAGGGGGCCTGGTTCTCCGCATGAACACTGAAGCTTTCTTT
>.|TRBV6-5|TRBJ2-3|.
CASSYSGSSTDTQYF
TGTGCCAGCAGTTATTCTGGCAGTAGCACAGATACGCAGTATTTT
>.|TRBV6-5|TRBJ1-3|.
CASSTGTGNTIYF
TGTGCCAGCAGTACGGGGACCGGAAACACCATATATTTT
>.|TRBV6-5|TRBJ1-2|TRBD1
CASSYSDRAGGYTF
TGTGCCAGCAGTTACTCGGACAGGGCAGGGGGCTACACCTTC
>.|TRBV5-4|TRBJ2-1|TRBD1
CASSLRQGVGEQFF
TGTGCCAGCAGCCTGCGACAGGGGGTCGGTGAGCAGTTCTTC
>.|TRBV2|TRBJ1-5|.
CASSAVENQPQHF
TGTGCCAGCAGTGCGGTGGAAAATCAGCCCCAGCATTTT
>.|TRBV7-9|TRBJ2-1|.
CASSLGRQSSYNEQFF
TGTGCCAGCAGCTTAGGTCGGCAGAGCTCCTACAATGAGCAGTTCTTC
>.|TRBV5-1|TRBJ2-3|.
CASGLRGPETDTQYF
TGCGCCAGCGGTCTTCGGGGTCCAGAAACAGATACGCAGTATTTT
>.|TRBV9|TRBJ2-3|.
CASSVAEDTQYF
TGTGCCAGCAGCGTAGCAGAAGATACGCAGTATTTT
>once|TRBV11-2|TRBJ1-1|.
CASSLDGASTEAFF
TGTGCCAGCAGCTTAGACGGGGCCTCCACTGAAGCTTTCTTT
>.|TRBV27|TRBJ2-2|.
CASSLGGRAGELFF
TGTGCCAGCAGTTTAGGGGGGCGCGCCGGGGAGCTGTTTTTT
>.|TRBV7-9|TRBJ2-1|TRBD1
CASSSKNRGSLANEQFF
TGTGCCAGCAGCTCGAAAAACAGGGGCAGTCTGGCCAATGAGCAGTTCTTC
>once|TRBV30|TRBJ1-6|TRBD1
CAWRLTTGGSPLHF
TGTGCCTGGAGGCTTACGACAGGGGGTTCACCCCTCCACTTT
>.|TRBV7-9|TRBJ1-4|.
CASSLAASGEKLFF
TGTGCCAGCAGCTTAGCAGCCTCAGGGGAAAAACTGTTTTTT
>.|TRBV11-2|TRBJ2-6|.
CASSSRGQSGANVLTF
TGTGCCAGCAGCTCCCGCGGACAGTCTGGGGCCAACGTCCTGACTTTC
>.|TRBV29-1|TRBJ2-3|TRBD1
CSVSLQTGGFTDTQYF
TGCAGCGTAAGCCTTCAGACAGGGGGCTTCACAGATACGCAGTATTTT
>.|TRBV7-2|TRBJ1-5|.
CASSLAYSNQPQHF
TGTGCCAGCAGCTTAGCGTATAGCAATCAGCCCCAGCATTTT
>.|TRBV28|TRBJ1-2|TRBD1
CASTHGGTGYGYTF
TGTGCCAGCACCCACGGTGGGACAGGGTATGGCTACACCTTC
>.|TRBV7-9|TRBJ2-7|TRBD1
CASSYITGGSEQYF
TGTGCCAGCAGCTATATCACAGGGGGCAGCGAGCAGTACTTC
>.|TRBV7-3|TRBJ1-1|.
CASSLAGPTEAFF
TGTGCCAGCAGCTTAGCAGGTCCGACCGAAGCTTTCTTT
>.|TRBV27|TRBJ2-7|.
CASSSWGPYEQYF
TGTGCCAGCAGTTCCTGGGGTCCATACGAGCAGTACTTC
>.|TRBV28|TRBJ1-4|.
CAASGWLNEKLFF
TGTGCCGCCAGCGGTTGGTTGAATGAAAAACTGTTTTTT
>.|TRBV6-5|TRBJ2-5|.
CASSYSSGAGETQYF
TGTGCCAGCAGTTATTCCTCAGGGGCGGGCGAGACCCAGTACTTC
>once|TRBV28|TRBJ1-6|.
CASSLGQFNSPLHF
TGTGCCAGCAGCCTTGGACAGTTTAATTCACCCCTCCACTTT
>.|TRBV10-3|TRBJ2-7|TRBD2
CAISLAGDNEQYF
TGTGCCATCTCACTAGCGGGAGACAACGAGCAGTACTTC
>.|TRBV7-2|TRBJ1-1|.
CASSYDPEAFF
TGTGCCAGCAGCTATGACCCTGAAGCTTTCTTT
>.|TRBV9|TRBJ1-4|.
CASSTRGGQWYEKLFF
TGTGCCAGCAGCACACGGGGGGGACAATGGTATGAAAAACTGTTTTTT
>.|TRBV3-1/TRBV3-2|TRBJ2-7|.
CASSSTRTAAYEQYF
TGTGCCAGCAGCAGCACTCGGACCGCGGCCTACGAGCAGTACTTC
>.|TRBV6-5|TRBJ1-6|.
CASSRRSNSPLHF
TGTGCCAGCAGTCGGCGCTCAAATTCACCCCTCCACTTT
>.|TRBV6-5|TRBJ2-1|TRBD1
CASSYWGTGRYNEQFF
TGTGCCAGCAGTTACTGGGGGACAGGGAGATACAATGAGCAGTTCTTC
>.|TRBV12-5|TRBJ2-2|.
CASGFGWIHGELFF
TGTGCTAGTGGTTTCGGATGGATCCACGGGGAGCTGTTTTTT
>once|TRBV7-9|TRBJ2-3|.
CASSPSTDTQYF
TGTGCCAGCAGCCCTAGCACAGATACGCAGTATTTT
>once|TRBV12-3/TRBV12-4|TRBJ1-1|.
CASRVAVDTEAFF
TGTGCCAGCAGGGTGGCAGTGGACACTGAAGCTTTCTTT
>.|TRBV28|TRBJ1-2|.
CASSPKGVGVGYGYTF
TGTGCCAGTAGTCCCAAGGGGGTGGGGGTAGGCTATGGCTACACCTTC
>.|TRBV6-2/TRBV6-3|TRBJ1-2|.
CASSYRDNYGYTF
TGTGCCAGCAGTTACCGCGACAACTATGGCTACACCTTC
>once|TRBV3-1/TRBV3-2|TRBJ1-6|TRBD1
CASSTQTGTLAPLHF
TGTGCCAGCAGCACCCAGACAGGGACATTGGCACCCCTCCACTTT
>.|TRBV11-2|TRBJ2-3|.
CASSLVLEATDTQYF
TGTGCCAGCAGCTTAGTCTTGGAAGCCACAGATACGCAGTATTTT
>.|TRBV2|TRBJ2-3|TRBD2
CASSPGLGTDTQYF
TGTGCCAGCAGCCCGGGACTAGGGACAGATACGCAGTATTTT
>.|TRBV7-3|TRBJ1-1|TRBD1
CASSPGMAGGGTEAFF
TGTGCCAGCAGCCCGGGGATGGCAGGGGGCGGTACTGAAGCTTTCTTT